Below are 13 T cell receptor beta chains sequenced from a single sample in a study of vaccination effects on CD4 cells after COVID-19 (dated by TCRdb to 2021 to 2024). The ViraFEST assay stimulated PBMC with viral peptide pools and then used TCR sequencing to identify antigen-specific CD4+ T cell clonotypes by expansion. After approximately eleven days of culture, CD4+ T cells were isolated with the EasySep CD4+ T cell isolation kit. PCR-confirmed SARS-CoV-2 infection had occurred in convalescent patients between March and December 2020, before the Alpha, Beta and Delta variants emerged in the United States. Their specific antigens are unknown. The library was built by means of the immunoSEQ multiplex PCR assay. This is the immuneACCESS table as TCRdb keeps it, with only in-frame sequences that have V and J called. A part of the clones is gone; compared with another copy, unresolved V genes explain less than half, and the rest is unexplained. The sample table holds 20,000 to 25,000 clones, of which roughly 70% were seen once. The ten largest make up around 35% of the sample.

The material sequenced was CD4+ T cells from PBMCs cultured with a peptide pool, taken before COVID-19 vaccination. These receptors all come from a human donor who had a prior SARS-CoV-2 infection.

The CDR3 bases are TGTGCCACCAGTGCTATAGCAGATACGCAGTATTTT. It is translated as CATSAIADTQYF. This chain joins TRBV24-1 and TRBJ2-3; D remains ambiguous. In germline, CDR1 is KGHDR, CDR2 SFDVKD. This CDR3 has 12 amino acids. V shed 5 bases and J shed 4 bases, with 6 bases lying between them.

This chain links TRBV30 with TRBJ2-7; D is possibly TRBD1 or TRBD2 (5 bases each). The length of the CDR3 is 13 residues. Trimming pared 2 bases from V and 11 bases from J, leaving 19 bases between. The germline V gene encodes CDR1 GTSNPN and CDR2 SVGIG (reference sequence). The chain's CDR3 is CAWSTSILGPEYF. CDR3 nucleotides: TGTGCCTGGAGTACAAGTATCCTGGGACCTGAGTACTTC.

The rearrangement joins TRBV2 to TRBJ2-1, with TRBD2 identical over 13 bases. This CDR3 has 15 amino acids. The J segment lost 10 bases and the V segment lost 4 bases, leaving 7 bases of the junction unmatched. Germline V gene data show CDR1 as SNHLY and CDR2 as FYNNEI. The DNA for the CDR3 is TGTGCCAGCAGTGGAATGACTAGCGGGAGGAGAGAGCAGTTCTTC. The encoded protein is CASSGMTSGRREQFF.

V is TRBV2 and J is TRBJ2-3; 9 bases map to TRBD2. V lost 6 bases and J lost 4; bases outside the gene matches: 11. CDR1 SNHLY and CDR2 FYNNEI come from the germline V gene. CDR3 length: 16 amino acids. The CDR3: CASRTPFSGGADTQYF. CDR3 DNA: TGTGCCAGCAGGACTCCCTTTAGCGGGGGAGCAGATACGCAGTATTTT.

This rearrangement joins TRBV6-5 to TRBJ1-5; tentative D call: TRBD1 (5 bases). The V gene lost 6 bases and the J gene lost 0 bases, with 12 bases spanning the gap. This CDR3 has 15 amino acids. CDR1 and CDR2 (germline): MNHEY, SVGAGI. The chain's CDR3 is CASSAYGGSNQPQHF. CDR3 sequence (DNA): TGTGCCAGCAGCGCGTACGGGGGTAGCAATCAGCCCCAGCATTTT.

The chain has TRBV7-9 and TRBJ2-2; 9 positions match TRBD1. Germline V gene sequence: CDR1 SEHNR, CDR2 FQNEAQ (reference sequence). The V gene end was trimmed by 6 bases and the J gene end by 6 bases; junction bases not matched to a gene: 8. The CDR3 has 15 amino acids. CDR3 protein: CASSQDRGAPGELFF. The CDR3 bases are TGTGCCAGCAGTCAAGACAGGGGGGCCCCCGGGGAGCTGTTTTTT. Complete variable domain (other parts from reference TRBV7-9 and TRBJ2-2): DTGVSQNPRHKITKRGQNVTFRCDPISEHNRLYWYRQTLGQGPEFLTYFQNEAQLEKSRLLSDRFSAERPKGSFSTLEIQRTEQGDSAMYLCASSQDRGAPGELFFGEGSRLTVL.

This chain links TRBV7-2 with TRBJ2-1; maybe TRBD2 (5 bases). V shed 5 bases and J shed 12 bases, with 14 bases lying between them. From germline, CDR1 is SGHTA and CDR2 FQGNSA. The CDR3 covers 12 residues. The CDR3: CASSQAAAGQFF. In DNA form, the CDR3 reads TGTGCCAGCAGCCAAGCGGCCGCGGGGCAGTTCTTC.

The rearrangement joins TRBV5-1 to TRBJ2-7; D may be TRBD1 (6 bases). The CDR3 loop spans 16 amino acids. Germline V gene lookup returns CDR1 SGHRS and CDR2 YFSETQ. V lost 1 base, J lost 3 bases, and 17 bases lay in between. CDR3 in amino acids: CASSLPRGRLGYEQYF. The CDR3 DNA sequence: TGCGCCAGCAGCTTGCCCAGGGGCCGTCTGGGCTACGAGCAGTACTTC.

The V call is TRBV2, the J call TRBJ2-2; D gene uncertain. CDR3 size: 14 residues. V shed 6 bases and J shed 1 base, with 9 bases lying between them. Germline values: CDR1 SNHLY, CDR2 FYNNEI. The CDR3 region is CASRFSENTGELFF. For the CDR3, the DNA is TGTGCCAGCAGGTTTTCAGAGAACACCGGGGAGCTGTTTTTT.

For the CDR3, the DNA is TGTGCCAGCAGCCCACGCGGGACAGGGGTAGCCGGGGAGCTGTTTTTT. The encoded protein is CASSPRGTGVAGELFF. The chain employs TRBV7-6 and TRBJ2-2; 10 bases match TRBD1. V lost 5 bases, J lost 6 bases, and 9 bases stayed unmatched. The CDR3 has 16 amino acids. CDR1 and CDR2 from the germline V gene are SGHVS and FNYEAQ.

This clone was observed a single time. The V call is TRBV6-2 or TRBV6-3, the J call TRBJ2-3; no clear D gene. V lost 5 bases and J 3 bases, leaving 9 bases between the germline ends. Germline-derived CDR1 and CDR2 are MNHEY and SVGEGT. This CDR3 spans 13 amino acids. The CDR3 loop reads CASSRTLTDTQYF. CDR3 in DNA: TGTGCCAGCAGTCGAACCCTTACAGATACGCAGTATTTT.

The V and J genes are TRBV27 and TRBJ2-1; 11 bases fit TRBD2. The junction had 18 bases not matched to a gene; V was cut back by 7 bases and J by 1 base. Germline V gives CDR1 MNHEY, CDR2 SMNVEV (reference sequence). The CDR3 runs 20 residues. The CDR3 spells CASTERLAGSLLPSYNEQFF. CDR3 coding DNA: TGTGCCAGCACCGAACGACTAGCGGGATCGCTCTTACCATCCTACAATGAGCAGTTCTTC.

The chain combines TRBV18 with TRBJ1-2, with D possibly being TRBD1 (6 bases). The CDR3 consists of 14 residues. Germline lookup yields CDR1 KGHSH and CDR2 LQKENI. With 3 bases removed from V and 4 bases from J, the gap between germline ends came to 12 bases. The CDR3 bases are TGTGCCAGCTCACCGGGACAAGACTCCTATGGCTACACCTTC. This translates into CASSPGQDSYGYTF.